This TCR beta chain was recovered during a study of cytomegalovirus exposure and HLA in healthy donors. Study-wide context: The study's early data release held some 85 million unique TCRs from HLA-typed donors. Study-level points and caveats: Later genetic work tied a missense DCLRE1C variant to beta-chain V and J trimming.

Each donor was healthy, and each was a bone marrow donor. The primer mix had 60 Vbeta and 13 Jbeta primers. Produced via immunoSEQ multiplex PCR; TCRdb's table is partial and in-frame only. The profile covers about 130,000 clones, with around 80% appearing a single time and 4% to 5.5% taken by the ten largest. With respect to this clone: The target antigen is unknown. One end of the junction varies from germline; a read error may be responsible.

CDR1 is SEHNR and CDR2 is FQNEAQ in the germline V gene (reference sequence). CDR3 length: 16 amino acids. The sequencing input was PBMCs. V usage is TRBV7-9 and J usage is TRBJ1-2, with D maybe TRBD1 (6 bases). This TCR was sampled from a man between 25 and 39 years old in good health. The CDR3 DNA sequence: TGTTCCAGCAGCTCGTCTTCAGGGGTTCCTGGGTATGGCTACACCTTC. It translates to CSSSSSSGVPGYGYTF.